The clone carrying this T cell receptor beta chain occurred once. The source of the sample is a study of blood T cell repertoires in COVID-19. Study in general: Samples came from the United States, Italy and Spain, spanning acute and convalescent COVID-19. In each case, the material was cDNA or gDNA derived from T cells, B-cell-depleted T cells, or PBMCs.

The CDR3 spans 15 residues. V lost 10 bases to trimming and J lost 0 bases; unmatched junction nucleotides: 3. Looked up from germline, CDR1 is ENHRY and CDR2 is SYGVKD. Source study methods: Amplification from reference gene primers served as the basis for estimated nucleated cell counts. Only in-frame clones appear in the TCRdb table, and some are missing; sequencing was by immunoSEQ multiplex PCR. The V and J calls and the clone size are those of that table, but D and trimming were determined from the DNA. The sample lists about 42,000 clones; 80% to 90% were seen once. Sequencing input: peripheral blood. The chain recombines TRBV10-3 with TRBJ1-6, with 10 nucleotides matching TRBD1. The clonotype was recovered from a man aged 25-40 years with active or convalescent COVID-19. The CDR3 spells CATRTGGSYNSPLHF. CDR3 in DNA: TGTGCCACCAGGACAGGGGGCTCCTATAATTCACCCCTCCACTTT.